A single sample gave rise to the 20 T cell receptor beta chains below, sequenced in a study of cytomegalovirus exposure and HLA in healthy donors (dated by TCRdb to about 2017). Libraries were made using the immunoSEQ multiplex PCR assay. A mixture of 60 forward primers for TCR Vbeta segments and 13 reverse primers for TCR Jbeta segments was used in the multiplex PCR. TCRdb's version of the immuneACCESS table is confined to in-frame rearrangements and falls short of the full clone set. An unresolved V gene accounts for under half of the shortfall where checked; the remainder is of unknown origin. The sample's own table lists 96,000 or so clones. 3% to 4% of the sample is held by the ten biggest clonotypes. The sequenced sample was PBMCs. The receptors originated from a woman aged 25 to 39 in good health and CMV-seronegative.

The chain employs TRBV7-2 and TRBJ1-2, with TRBD1 matching 8 bases. The V gene's germline CDR1 is SGHTA and CDR2 FQGNSA. Losses at the gene ends were 5 bases for V and 3 bases for J; bases not matched to a gene: 5. This CDR3 comprises 14 residues. CDR3 region: CASSPAGGDYGYTF. CDR3 sequence (DNA): TGTGCCAGCAGCCCCGCAGGGGGCGACTATGGCTACACCTTC.

This rearrangement joins TRBV28 to TRBJ1-4; 7 bases map to TRBD1. Germline loops: CDR1 MDHEN, CDR2 SYDVKM. V gave up 4 bases and J gave up 7 bases; unmatched junction bases: 9. This CDR3 spans 15 amino acids. The CDR3 loop reads CASSWGGTDGEKLFF. The CDR3 DNA reads TGTGCCAGCAGTTGGGGCGGGACAGATGGTGAAAAACTGTTTTTT.

V usage is TRBV30 and J usage is TRBJ2-7; D not certain. Trimming stripped 1 base from V and 3 bases from J, with 10 bases between. The CDR3 loop spans 13 amino acids. The germline gives CDR1 GTSNPN, CDR2 SVGIG (reference sequence). The CDR3: CAWSALISYEQYF. The CDR3, as DNA: TGTGCCTGGAGTGCCTTAATTAGCTACGAGCAGTACTTC.

This chain uses TRBV15 with TRBJ2-5; 9 bases agree with TRBD2. After removal of 2 bases from V and 3 bases from J, the junction contained 10 bases not matched to a gene. The CDR3 totals 17 residues. From germline, CDR1 is LNHNV and CDR2 YYDKDF (reference sequence). The CDR3 DNA reads TGTGCCACCAGCAGATATGGCCCTAGCGGGGAGAAAGAGACCCAGTACTTC. Its protein product is CATSRYGPSGEKETQYF.

The rearrangement uses TRBV19 and TRBJ2-5, with 8 bases that match TRBD1. V trimming: 3 bases; J trimming: 5 bases; junction bases outside the gene matches: 8. The CDR3 covers 15 residues. Germline assignment: CDR1 LNHDA and CDR2 SQIVND (reference sequence). Here the CDR3 DNA reads TGTGCCAGTAGTATCGGGCCAGGGGGCGACGAGACCCAGTACTTC. Amino acid sequence: CASSIGPGGDETQYF.

The chain recombines TRBV6-4 with TRBJ2-1; 8 bases fit TRBD2. The CDR3 extends over 15 amino acids. The trim removed 4 bases at V and 6 bases at J, leaving 8 bases unmatched. Looked up from germline, CDR1 is MRHNA and CDR2 is SNTAGT. CDR3 nucleotide sequence: TGTGCCAGCAGTGTAGGACTAGCTCCCCTCAATGAGCAGTTCTTC. Its protein product is CASSVGLAPLNEQFF.

The chain joins TRBV7-9 to TRBJ2-1; 8 nucleotides align to TRBD2. Per germline, CDR1 SEHNR and CDR2 FQNEAQ (reference sequence). With 8 bases clipped from V and 4 bases from J, the junction kept 4 bases outside the gene matches. This CDR3 spans 13 amino acids. Written as DNA, the CDR3 is TGTGCCAGCCGTAGCGGGATATACAATGAGCAGTTCTTC. Protein product: CASRSGIYNEQFF.

V is TRBV10-3 and J is TRBJ2-7, with D perhaps being TRBD1 or TRBD2 (5 bases each). V lost 6 bases and J lost 0, with 18 bases in between. The CDR3 is made up of 16 amino acids. CDR1 is ENHRY, CDR2 SYGVKD, per germline. In DNA, the CDR3 is TGTGCCATCAGGGAGGTAGGACACCGACTCTCCTACGAGCAGTACTTC. Translating it yields CAIREVGHRLSYEQYF.

The gene calls are TRBV4-1 and TRBJ2-1; 7 nucleotides align to TRBD2. CDR1 and CDR2 from the germline V gene are MGHRA and YSYEKL. This CDR3 has 14 amino acids. V lost 0 bases and J lost 8; bases outside the gene matches: 4. In nucleotides, the CDR3 is TGCGCCAGCAGCCAAGACGGGGGGACGGATGAGCAGTTCTTC. This codes for CASSQDGGTDEQFF.

This chain joins TRBV29-1 and TRBJ2-7; possible D gene TRBD2, 5 bases. Germline values: CDR1 SQVTM, CDR2 ANQGSEA. The CDR3 extends over 14 amino acids. The V end was cut by 6 bases, the J end by 6 bases, with 21 bases between. Here the CDR3 reads CSVVGREKLSEQYF. The DNA for the CDR3 is TGCAGCGTGGTAGGTCGGGAAAAACTTTCCGAGCAGTACTTC.

The chain links TRBV19 to TRBJ2-5; TRBD1 matches at 9 bases. The J call may be incorrect, as the DNA end agrees better with TRBJ2-7. CDR3 length: 14 residues. The germline gives CDR1 LNHDA, CDR2 SQIVND (reference sequence). The chain's CDR3 is CASSRGQGAYEQYF. The DNA of the CDR3 is TGTGCCAGTAGTAGGGGACAGGGCGCCTACGAGCAGTACTTC.

The chain combines TRBV7-8 with TRBJ1-2, with 9 positions matching TRBD1. Trimming cost V 3 bases and J 7 bases; bases outside gene matches: 9. Germline loops: CDR1 SGHVS, CDR2 FQNEAQ. The CDR3 spans 15 residues. In DNA, the CDR3 is TGTGCCAGCAGCTTTTTAACACAGGGGGCCGGTGGCTACACCTTC. Protein: CASSFLTQGAGGYTF.

CDR3 sequence: CASSPDRDEQYF. For the CDR3, the DNA is TGTGCCAGCAGCCCCGACAGAGACGAGCAGTACTTC. This sequence joins TRBV7-2 and TRBJ2-5, with TRBD1 as a possible D gene (5 bases). The DNA matches TRBJ2-7 better at its end, which makes the J call doubtful. Looked up from germline, CDR1 is SGHTA and CDR2 is FQGNSA. This CDR3 spans 12 amino acids.

This chain links TRBV28 with TRBJ2-1, with 10 nucleotides matching TRBD2. Germline V lookup: CDR1 MDHEN, CDR2 SYDVKM. This CDR3 has 16 amino acids. Trimming cost V 7 bases and J 3 bases; bases outside gene matches: 9. CDR3 loop: CASTVARTSGYNEQFF. The DNA for the CDR3 is TGTGCCAGCACCGTAGCCCGGACTAGCGGCTACAATGAGCAGTTCTTC.

The V and J genes are TRBV20-1 and TRBJ1-3; no firm D call. V dropped 2 bases and J dropped 4 bases, with 3 bases sitting between them. In germline, CDR1 is DFQATT, CDR2 SNEGSKA (reference sequence). This CDR3 region has 11 residues. The CDR3 loop is CSARQGNTIYF. The DNA of the CDR3 is TGCAGTGCTAGACAGGGAAACACCATATATTTT.

The chain employs TRBV5-1 and TRBJ1-3; tentatively, D is TRBD1 (5 bases). This CDR3 comprises 16 residues. Germline-derived CDR1 and CDR2 are SGHRS and YFSETQ. With 4 bases removed from V and 2 bases from J, the gap between germline ends came to 16 bases. The CDR3 is CASSRSWGEAGNTIYF. The CDR3 DNA is TGCGCCAGCAGCAGATCGTGGGGGGAAGCTGGAAACACCATATATTTT. The full variable domain, rest sourced from reference TRBV5-1 and TRBJ1-3, is KAGVTQTPRYLIKTRGQQVTLSCSPISGHRSVSWYQQTPGQGLQFLFEYFSETQRNKGNFPGRFSGRQFSNSRSEMNVSTLELGDSALYLCASSRSWGEAGNTIYFGEGSWLTVV.

The chain uses TRBV6-1 and TRBJ1-2; possibly TRBD1 for D (6 bases). This CDR3 region has 14 residues. Trimming stripped 7 bases from V and 5 bases from J, with 17 bases between. Germline lookup yields CDR1 MNHNS and CDR2 SASEGT. The CDR3 bases are TGTGCCAGCACCCTAGGGACAAGAGTTTATGGCTACACCTTC. Protein sequence: CASTLGTRVYGYTF.

The CDR3 loop reads CASSGTGRGTQYF. CDR3 sequence (DNA): TGTGCCAGCAGCGGCACGGGTCGGGGAACTCAGTACTTC. The chain links TRBV11-2 to TRBJ2-4; maybe TRBD2 (5 bases). CDR1 SGHAT and CDR2 FQNNGV come from the germline V gene. V dropped 5 bases and J dropped 12 bases, with 17 bases sitting between them. This CDR3 spans 13 amino acids.

Here the CDR3 reads CASSSGQGHYGYTF. The CDR3, as DNA: TGTGCCAGCAGCTCCGGACAGGGCCACTATGGCTACACCTTC. The V and J genes are TRBV28 and TRBJ1-2, with 8 bases aligning to TRBD1. Germline values: CDR1 MDHEN, CDR2 SYDVKM. The CDR3 consists of 14 residues. J was trimmed by 3 bases and V by 6 bases; bases with no gene match: 6.

A note on this clone: The same CDR3 is also encoded by other DNA sequences in this sample. The V and J genes are TRBV28 and TRBJ2-6; D is possibly TRBD1 (5 bases). The CDR3 has 17 amino acids. CDR1 is MDHEN, CDR2 SYDVKM, per germline. Trimming removed 6 bases from V and 0 bases from J, with 15 bases in between. The CDR3 here is CASSLGHDSSGANVLTF. For the CDR3, the DNA is TGTGCCAGCAGCCTAGGGCACGACAGCTCTGGGGCCAACGTCCTGACTTTC.